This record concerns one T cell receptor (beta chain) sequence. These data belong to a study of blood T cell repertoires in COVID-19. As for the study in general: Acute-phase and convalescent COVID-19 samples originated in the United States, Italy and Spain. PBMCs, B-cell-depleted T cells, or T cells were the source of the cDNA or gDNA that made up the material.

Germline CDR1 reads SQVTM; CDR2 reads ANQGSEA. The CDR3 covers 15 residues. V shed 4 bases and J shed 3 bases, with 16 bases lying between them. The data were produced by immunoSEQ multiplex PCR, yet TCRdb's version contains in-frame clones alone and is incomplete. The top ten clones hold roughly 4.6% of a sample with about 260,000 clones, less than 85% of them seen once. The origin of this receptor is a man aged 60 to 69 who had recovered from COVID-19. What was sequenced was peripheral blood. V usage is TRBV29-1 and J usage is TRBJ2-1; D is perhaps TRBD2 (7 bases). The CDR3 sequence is CSVGEGGVGYNEQFF. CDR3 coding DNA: TGCAGCGTTGGGGAGGGGGGTGTAGGCTACAATGAGCAGTTCTTC.